This T cell receptor beta chain emerged from a study of shared clonotypes between healthy human individuals. Using immunoSEQ multiplex PCR, the repertoire was profiled, and TCRdb retains in-frame clones only, with some absent. The sample carries about 520,000 clones, approximately 95% recorded once. This CDR3 has 16 residues. CDR1 and CDR2 (germline): MDHEN, SYDVKM. V was pared by 3 bases and J by 1 base, with 15 bases between. Study-wide results and limits: Enrolling few donors narrowed the genetic and exposure-history diversity that was represented. Incompleteness in sorted-subset sequencing, despite large depth, was shown by rarefaction.

Points on this clone: What it binds is not known.

The specimen sequenced was naive CD4+ T cells sorted from blood. Noted subset: CD45RA+ positively selected. The chain carries TRBV28 and TRBJ1-2; no firm D call. This receptor was obtained from a woman in her twenties or thirties in good health. CDR3 DNA sequence: TGTGCCAGCAGTTTGAGAGGAACAAACGTTAACTATGGCTACACCTTC. Its protein product is CASSLRGTNVNYGYTF.